The entry below gives a single T cell receptor beta chain sequence along with its context. Its antigen is as yet unknown. CDR1 and CDR2 (germline): MNHEY, SMNVEV (reference sequence). V lost 3 bases and J 0 bases, leaving 6 bases between the germline ends. The CDR3 spans 15 residues. TCRdb's copy holds only in-frame clones and misses some; the assay was immunoSEQ multiplex PCR. The repertoire holds 150,000 to 200,000 clones, with about nine tenths as singletons. This entry is derived from a study of cytomegalovirus exposure and HLA in healthy donors. Study conclusions and caveats: Many donors carried some public TCRs, although rarity characterized most TCR sequences. Reports indicated that the classifier achieved high specificity and sensitivity in diagnosing cytomegalovirus status. Testing in vitro showed a few CMV-associated chains specific for CMV antigens. The study labeled 150 to 200 TCR beta chains cytomegalovirus-associated.

The rearrangement uses TRBV27 and TRBJ2-6; D is unresolved. Sequences were obtained from PBMCs. This TCR was recovered from a woman aged 25 to 39 in good health and CMV-seronegative. The CDR3 DNA follows: TGTGCCAGCAGTTTGACGTTCTCTGGGGCCAACGTCCTGACTTTC. It specifies CASSLTFSGANVLTF.